These T cell receptor beta chains were read from a single sample in a study of T-cell reconstitution after alpha-beta-depleted transplantation in children. In TCRdb, the PCR reads were re-called with MiXCR into one record per CDR3 protein. This sample has about 610,000 distinct CDR3 sequences, with about 11% found just once. The sequenced sample was PBMCs from the stem cell graft donor, obtained from the stem cell graft. The receptors stem from a human donor who donated a stem cell graft to a child with acute myeloid leukemia. Each CDR3 is given with its conserved first and last residue.

TRBJ1-2 TRBV20-1 CSARGKGYTF
TRBJ2-3 TRBV2 CASSEAVRGLLPTDTQYF
TRBJ1-4 TRBV7-2 CASQGLTNEKLFF
TRBJ2-3 TRBV7-2 CASSAFSGRADTQYF
TRBJ2-1 TRBV14 CASSRRLGGADEQFF
TRBJ2-1 TRBV15 CATSRELVSTYNEQFF
TRBJ1-3 TRBV7-9 CASSLGLLVPGNTIYF
TRBJ2-1 TRBV19 CASSTSGSRGYEQFF
TRBJ2-5 TRBV25-1 CASSEYGTGGTQYF
TRBJ1-1 TRBV5-6 CASSLLQGSAAFF
TRBJ2-3 TRBV20-1 CSARDLTDTQYF
TRBJ2-7 TRBV6-2/TRBV6-3 CASSYNPGTGSYEQYF
TRBJ1-4 TRBV24-1 CATSDPQTGNEKLFF
TRBJ2-5 TRBV20-1 CSAFLAGTRARETQYF
TRBJ2-7 TRBV7-2 CASSRRNPGQGYYEQYF
TRBJ2-7 TRBV2 CASGGMGQTSYEQYF
TRBJ2-5 TRBV20-1 CSASYRTSPLGETQYF
TRBJ2-7 TRBV14 CASSPGGSGVIYEQYF
TRBJ2-7 TRBV7-6 CASSSLFGETYEQYF
TRBJ2-3 TRBV5-1 CASSSLLSPTDTQYF
TRBJ1-6 TRBV28 CASSSPKLSSYNSPLHF
TRBJ2-7 TRBV5-1 CASSLNWARDEQYF
TRBJ2-2 TRBV7-9 CASHPRGSGELFF
TRBJ2-1 TRBV7-2 CASSLWRTASYNEQFF
TRBJ2-1 TRBV14 CASSHPTSAKVEQFF
TRBJ2-3 TRBV29-1 CSVGGLAGGPGDTQYF
TRBJ2-7 TRBV27 CASSPAGAGYEQYF
TRBJ2-3 TRBV20-1 CSARPGLQVTDTQYF
TRBJ1-2 TRBV29-1 CSVSPGTGVDDYGYTF
TRBJ2-3 TRBV30 CACRGSTDTQYF
TRBJ2-5 TRBV6-2/TRBV6-3 CASSYSPAGGDLF
TRBJ2-7 TRBV4-2 CASSQDYRRLGEQYF
TRBJ1-1 TRBV20-1 CSARGSGQGSEAFF
TRBJ1-4 TRBV10-3 CAISEPGISGEKLFF